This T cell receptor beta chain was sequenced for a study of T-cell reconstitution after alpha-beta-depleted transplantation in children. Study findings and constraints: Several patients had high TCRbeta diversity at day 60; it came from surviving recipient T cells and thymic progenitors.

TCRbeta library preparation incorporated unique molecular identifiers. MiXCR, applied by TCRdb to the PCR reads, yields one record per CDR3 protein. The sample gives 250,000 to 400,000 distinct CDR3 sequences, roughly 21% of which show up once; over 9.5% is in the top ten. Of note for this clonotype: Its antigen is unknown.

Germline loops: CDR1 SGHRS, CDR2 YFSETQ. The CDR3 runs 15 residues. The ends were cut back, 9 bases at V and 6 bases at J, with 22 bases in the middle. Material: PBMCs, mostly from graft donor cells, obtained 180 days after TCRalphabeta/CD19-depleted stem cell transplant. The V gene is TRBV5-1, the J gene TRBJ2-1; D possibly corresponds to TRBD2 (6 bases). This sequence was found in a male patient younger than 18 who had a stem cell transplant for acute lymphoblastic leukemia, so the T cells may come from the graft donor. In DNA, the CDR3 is TGCGCCATTAGGCTGACGGGGGATTATGGCAATGAGCAGTTCTTC. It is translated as CAIRLTGDYGNEQFF.